Detailed here is one T cell receptor (beta chain). Other DNA sequences within the sample encode an identical CDR3. CDR1 is SGDLS, CDR2 YYNGEE, per germline. The CDR3 is made up of 15 amino acids. V dropped 3 bases and J dropped 1 base, with 10 bases sitting between them. Donors were healthy HIV-negative adults without recently reported acute infections or vaccinations. Nashville, Tennessee was home to all donors, each a Caucasian adult. The data were taken from a study of shared clonotypes between healthy human individuals. Some clones are missing from TCRdb's copy, which holds only in-frame ones; the method was immunoSEQ multiplex PCR. The sample records 2,500,000 or so clones, 80% to 95% being singletons.

The clonotype comes from a man younger than 35 in good health. Some clones in this sample may be carry-over from other donors' samples. This sequence joins TRBV9 and TRBJ2-2; D might be TRBD1 (6 bases). Sequencing input: naive CD4+ T cells from PBMCs. Noted subset: CD45RA+ positively selected. In DNA, the CDR3 is TGTGCCAGCAGCGCCGGGACACTGAACACCGGGGAGCTGTTTTTT. This codes for CASSAGTLNTGELFF.